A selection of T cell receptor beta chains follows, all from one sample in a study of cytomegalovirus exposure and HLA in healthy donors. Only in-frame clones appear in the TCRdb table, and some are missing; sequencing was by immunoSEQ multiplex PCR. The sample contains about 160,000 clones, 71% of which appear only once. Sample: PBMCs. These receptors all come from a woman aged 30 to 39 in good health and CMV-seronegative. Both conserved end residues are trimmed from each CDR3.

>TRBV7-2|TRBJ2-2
ASNPLRSAGELF
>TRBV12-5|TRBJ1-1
ASGTGQGSNTEAF
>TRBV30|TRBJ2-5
AWSRVRGPGETQY
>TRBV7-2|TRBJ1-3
ASSLGLMGGGNTIY
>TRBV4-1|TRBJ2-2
ASSHLTGELF
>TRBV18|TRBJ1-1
ASSPRGQGGTEAF
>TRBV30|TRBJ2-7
AWRQGYEQY
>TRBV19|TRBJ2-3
ASRDHRGRGTDTQY
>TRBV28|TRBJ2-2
ASRGRFLTGELF
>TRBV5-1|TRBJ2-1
ASSLGGVAGYNEQF
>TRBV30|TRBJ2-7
AWTSGPYEQY
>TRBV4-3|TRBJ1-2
ASSQSRHTPFWHGYT
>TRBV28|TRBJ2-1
ASSLSGTGNYNEQF
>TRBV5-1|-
ASSLGTGGDEQY
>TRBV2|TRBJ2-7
ASSLQNGVGEQY
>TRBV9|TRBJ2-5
ASSVTLEGEQY
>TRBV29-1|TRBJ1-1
SVEPRQGTKTEAF
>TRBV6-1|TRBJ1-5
ASSEIVTVLNQPQH
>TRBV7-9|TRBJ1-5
ASSLTVDQPQH
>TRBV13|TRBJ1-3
ASSLAGGSSGNTIY
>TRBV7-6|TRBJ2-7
ASSLAFRTGSYEQY
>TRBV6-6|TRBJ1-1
ASSYGAGVGTEAF
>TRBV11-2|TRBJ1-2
ASSALWRGANYGYT
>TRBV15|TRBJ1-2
ATSKDRHYGYT
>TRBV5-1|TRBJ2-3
ASRSPGLSTDTQY
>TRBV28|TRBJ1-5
ASNQGNQPQH
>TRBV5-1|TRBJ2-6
ASSLAISGANVLT
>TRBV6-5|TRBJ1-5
ASILGGHSNQPQH
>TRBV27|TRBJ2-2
AAGELTGELF
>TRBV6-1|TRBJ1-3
ASALDRGRGNTIY
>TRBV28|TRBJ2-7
ASSLRTFYRGLYEQY
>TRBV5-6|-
ASSQKFDRGADEQY
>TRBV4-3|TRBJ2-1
ASSQDWAGGVYNEQF
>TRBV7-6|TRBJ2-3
ASSRGSDTQY
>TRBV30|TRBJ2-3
AWSVWGGTDTQY
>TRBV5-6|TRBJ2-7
ASSGDSEQY
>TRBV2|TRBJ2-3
ASRNSLSDTQY
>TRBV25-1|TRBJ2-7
ASSDQGTSYEQY
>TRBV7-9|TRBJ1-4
ASSLASRLTNEKLF
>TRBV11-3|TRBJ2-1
ASSLGRGWGNEQF
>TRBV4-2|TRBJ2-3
ASSQDLAGDGRDTQY
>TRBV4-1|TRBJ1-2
ASSQDWGGGYGYT